This TCR beta chain was observed in a study of blood T cell repertoires in COVID-19. The CDR3 spans 16 residues. V shed 3 bases and J 0 bases; nucleotides not matched to a gene: 7. Germline-derived CDR1 and CDR2 are SEHNR and FQNEAQ (reference sequence). Sequencing was performed with immunoSEQ multiplex PCR; in TCRdb, only in-frame clones are kept and a portion is missing. The profile shows roughly 200,000 clones, roughly 87% of them singletons. The clonotype was recovered from a man younger than 35 with acute COVID-19. Sequencing input: PBMCs or T cells enriched from blood (not recorded which). The rearrangement joins TRBV7-9 to TRBJ1-2, with 7 bases matching TRBD1. The CDR3 here is CASSFGQARSNYGYTF. In DNA form, the CDR3 reads TGTGCCAGCAGCTTCGGACAGGCCCGATCTAACTATGGCTACACCTTC.